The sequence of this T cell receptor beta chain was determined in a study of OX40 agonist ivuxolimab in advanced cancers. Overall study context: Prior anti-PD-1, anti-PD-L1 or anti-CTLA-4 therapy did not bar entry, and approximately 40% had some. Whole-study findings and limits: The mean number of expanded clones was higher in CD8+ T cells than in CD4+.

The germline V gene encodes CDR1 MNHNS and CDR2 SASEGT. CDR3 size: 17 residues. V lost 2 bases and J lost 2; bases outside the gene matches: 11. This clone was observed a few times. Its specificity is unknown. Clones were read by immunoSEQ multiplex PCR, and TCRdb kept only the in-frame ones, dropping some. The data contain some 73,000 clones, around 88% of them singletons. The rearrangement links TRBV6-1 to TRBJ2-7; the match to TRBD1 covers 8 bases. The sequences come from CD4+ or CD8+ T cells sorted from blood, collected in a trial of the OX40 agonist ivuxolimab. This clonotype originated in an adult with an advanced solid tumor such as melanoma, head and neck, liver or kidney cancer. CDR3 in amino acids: CASSESRGTGSPYEQYF. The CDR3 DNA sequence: TGTGCCAGCAGTGAAAGTAGGGGGACAGGCTCCCCCTACGAGCAGTACTTC.